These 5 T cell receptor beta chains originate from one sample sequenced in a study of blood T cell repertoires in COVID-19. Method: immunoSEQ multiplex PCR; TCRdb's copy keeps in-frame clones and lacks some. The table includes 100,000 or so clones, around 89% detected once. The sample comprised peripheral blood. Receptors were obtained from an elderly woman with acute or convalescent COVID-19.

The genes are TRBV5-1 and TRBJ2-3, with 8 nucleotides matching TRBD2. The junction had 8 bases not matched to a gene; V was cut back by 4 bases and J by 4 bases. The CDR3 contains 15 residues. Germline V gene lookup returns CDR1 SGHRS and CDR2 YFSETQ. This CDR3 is CASSISGGRSDTQYF. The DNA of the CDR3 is TGCGCCAGCAGCATAAGCGGGGGCCGATCAGATACGCAGTATTTT.

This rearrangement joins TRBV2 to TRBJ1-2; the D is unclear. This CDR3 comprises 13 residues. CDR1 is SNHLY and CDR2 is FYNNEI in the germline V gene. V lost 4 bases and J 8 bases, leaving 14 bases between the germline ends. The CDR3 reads CASSATLGSGYTF. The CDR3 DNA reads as TGTGCCAGCAGTGCGACCCTAGGTAGCGGCTACACCTTC.

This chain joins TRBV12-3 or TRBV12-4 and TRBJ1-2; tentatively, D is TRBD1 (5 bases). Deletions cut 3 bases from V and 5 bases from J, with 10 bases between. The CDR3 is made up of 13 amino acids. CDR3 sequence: CASSFTAGYGYTF. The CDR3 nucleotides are TGTGCCAGCAGTTTCACAGCAGGGTATGGCTACACCTTC.

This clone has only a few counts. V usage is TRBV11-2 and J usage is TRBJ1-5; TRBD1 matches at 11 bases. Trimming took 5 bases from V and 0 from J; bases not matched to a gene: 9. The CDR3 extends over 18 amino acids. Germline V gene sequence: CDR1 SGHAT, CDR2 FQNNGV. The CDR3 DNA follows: TGTGCCAGCAGCCTGGACAGGGGGCTACCGAATAGCAATCAGCCCCAGCATTTT. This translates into CASSLDRGLPNSNQPQHF.

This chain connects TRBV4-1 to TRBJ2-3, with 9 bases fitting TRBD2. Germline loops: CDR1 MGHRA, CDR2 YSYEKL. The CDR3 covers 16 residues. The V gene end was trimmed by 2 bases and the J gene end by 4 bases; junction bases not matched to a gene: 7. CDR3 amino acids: CASSQKPGLASDTQYF. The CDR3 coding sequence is TGCGCCAGCAGCCAAAAACCGGGACTAGCTTCAGATACGCAGTATTTT.